The 8 T cell receptor beta chains below come from one sample, sequenced in a study of cytomegalovirus exposure and HLA in healthy donors. Amplification used 60 Vbeta primers and 13 Jbeta primers. Sequencing was performed with immunoSEQ multiplex PCR; in TCRdb, only in-frame clones are kept and a portion is missing. The sample contains 180,000 or so clones, approximately 84% of which appear only once. Sample: PBMCs. Receptors originate from a female donor in good health and CMV-seronegative.

The chain has TRBV7-2 and TRBJ2-1; perhaps TRBD2 as D (6 bases). The CDR3 totals 15 residues. The V and J ends lost 4 bases and 1 base respectively, with 11 bases between them. Germline V gene data show CDR1 as SGHTA and CDR2 as FQGNSA. Here the CDR3 reads CASSSGTASYNEQFF. CDR3 bases: TGTGCCAGCAGCTCCGGGACTGCATCCTACAATGAGCAGTTCTTC.

The chain joins TRBV28 to TRBJ2-7, with 9 bases fitting TRBD2. Germline V gene data show CDR1 as MDHEN and CDR2 as SYDVKM. The J segment lost 4 bases and the V segment lost 7 bases, leaving 11 bases of the junction unmatched. The length of the CDR3 is 15 residues. CDR3 residues: CASTPLPSGVYEQYF. The CDR3 region has the DNA TGTGCCAGCACCCCCTTGCCTAGCGGGGTTTACGAGCAGTACTTC. The full variable domain, completed using reference TRBV28 and TRBJ2-7, is DVKVTQSSRYLVKRTGEKVFLECVQDMDHENMFWYRQDPGLGLRLIYFSYDVKMKEKGDIPEGYSVSREKKERFSLILESASTNQTSMYLCASTPLPSGVYEQYFGPGTRLTVT.

The chain recombines TRBV9 with TRBJ1-2, with D possibly being TRBD1 (6 bases). Per the germline V gene, CDR1 is SGDLS and CDR2 is YYNGEE. The germline V and J ends were trimmed by 6 bases and 7 bases, with 25 bases remaining between them. This CDR3 has 16 amino acids. The CDR3 region is CASNDGAPGARGGYTF. CDR3 in DNA: TGTGCCAGCAACGACGGCGCCCCAGGGGCGAGGGGTGGCTACACCTTC. Full variable domain (missing parts from reference TRBV9 and TRBJ1-2): DSGVTQTPKHLITATGQRVTLRCSPRSGDLSVYWYQQSLDQGLQFLIQYYNGEERAKGNILERFSAQQFPDLHSELNLSSLELGDSALYFCASNDGAPGARGGYTFGSGTRLTVV.

The V call is TRBV27, the J call TRBJ2-3; D unresolved. V was pared by 4 bases and J by 6 bases, with 11 bases between. Germline CDR1 reads MNHEY; CDR2 reads SMNVEV (reference sequence). The CDR3 is 13 residues long. CDR3 coding DNA: TGTGCCAGCAGTTCCGTCGCACGGGATACGCAGTATTTT. Its protein is CASSSVARDTQYF.

This clone came up a few times. The V call is TRBV29-1, the J call TRBJ2-3, with TRBD1 matching 7 bases. Germline V gene sequence: CDR1 SQVTM, CDR2 ANQGSEA. CDR3 length: 12 residues. The V gene end was trimmed by 5 bases and the J gene end by 1 base; junction bases not matched to a gene: 0. The CDR3 spells CSVTGGTDTQYF. For the CDR3, the DNA is TGCAGCGTTACAGGGGGCACAGATACGCAGTATTTT.

This clone has just a few counts. The chain couples TRBV6-6 to TRBJ1-1; possible D gene TRBD1, 5 bases. Trimming removed 6 bases from V and 3 bases from J, with 14 bases in between. The CDR3 length is 14 residues. The germline CDR1 and CDR2 sequences are MNHNY and SVGAGI (reference sequence). CDR3 DNA: TGTGCCAGCAGACAAAGGGGTGGGGACACTGAAGCTTTCTTT. Its protein product is CASRQRGGDTEAFF.

The chain links TRBV18 to TRBJ1-1; 8 bases are shared with TRBD1. This CDR3 is built from 15 residues. V gave up 2 bases and J gave up 6 bases; unmatched junction bases: 8. The germline V gene encodes CDR1 KGHSH and CDR2 LQKENI. CDR3 in DNA: TGTGCCAGCTCACCAGAGACAGGGGTGCAAGCTGAAGCTTTCTTT. Amino acids: CASSPETGVQAEAFF.

The gene calls are TRBV4-2 and TRBJ2-3, with 13 positions matching TRBD2. The CDR3 contains 16 residues. V was pared by 4 bases and J by 5 bases, with 6 bases of the junction left unmatched. The germline V gene encodes CDR1 LGHNA and CDR2 YNFKEQ. The CDR3 nucleotides are TGTGCCAGCAGCCCGACTAGCGGGGGGTTCTTAGATACGCAGTATTTT. Protein sequence: CASSPTSGGFLDTQYF.